This T cell receptor beta chain was observed in a study of metastatic and nonmetastatic thyroid tumors. The wider study: Both malignant and benign thyroid patients supplied peripheral blood and tumor or nodule tissue samples, across which the repertoires of these patients were then compared. General study findings and limits: Significantly higher TCR beta diversity was reportedly seen in malignant thyroid tumors than benign nodules, in blood and tumor.

The CDR3 runs 16 residues. J lost 3 bases, V lost 6 bases, and 9 bases had no gene match. The V gene's germline CDR1 is MNHEY and CDR2 SVGEGT. There are many counts of this clone. Its matching antigen is unknown. Original processing methods: Clinicopathological groups of papillary thyroid cancer showed CDR3 differences that were used to build a distant-metastasis classifier. TCRdb re-called the PCR reads with MiXCR. Clone size and V and J calls follow TCRdb, not the original study. The data contain under 45,000 clones, 15% to 20% of them singletons. Until they underwent thyroid surgery, no patient had received any treatment.

Sequenced sample: tumor tissue. The origin of this receptor is a female donor with papillary thyroid cancer or a benign thyroid nodule (not recorded which). Some clones in this sample may be carry-over from other donors' samples. This chain joins TRBV6-2 or TRBV6-3 and TRBJ2-1, with 9 bases identical to TRBD2. CDR3 nucleotide sequence: TGTGCCAGCAGCCCACATAGCGGGGGAATCTACAATGAGCAGTTCTTC. This translates into CASSPHSGGIYNEQFF.